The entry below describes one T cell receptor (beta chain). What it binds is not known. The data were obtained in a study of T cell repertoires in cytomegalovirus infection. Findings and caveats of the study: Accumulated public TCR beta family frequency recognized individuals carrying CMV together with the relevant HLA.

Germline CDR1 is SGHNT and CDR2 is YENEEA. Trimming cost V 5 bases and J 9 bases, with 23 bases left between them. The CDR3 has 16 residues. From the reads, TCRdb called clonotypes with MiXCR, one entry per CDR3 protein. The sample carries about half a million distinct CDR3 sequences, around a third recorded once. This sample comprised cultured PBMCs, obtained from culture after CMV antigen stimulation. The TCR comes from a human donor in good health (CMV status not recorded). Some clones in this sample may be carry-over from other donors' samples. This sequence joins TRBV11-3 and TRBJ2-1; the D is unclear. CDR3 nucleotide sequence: TGTGCCAGCAGCGTGCTGCGAGTTCGGCCAACGTCTGAGCAGTTCTTC. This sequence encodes CASSVLRVRPTSEQFF.